A single sample gave rise to the 21 T cell receptor beta chains below, sequenced in a study of T-cell reconstitution after alpha-beta-depleted transplantation in children. Construction of the TCRbeta library involved unique molecular identifiers. TCRdb reprocessed the PCR reads via MiXCR and lists one record per CDR3 protein. The sample consists of more than 120,000 distinct CDR3 sequences, 8% to 10% of them appearing once. The specimen was PBMCs, mostly from graft donor cells, collected 180 days after TCRalphabeta/CD19-depleted stem cell transplant. The receptors shown here come from a female patient under 10 years old who had a stem cell transplant for congenital amegakaryocytic thrombocytopenia, so the T cells may come from the graft donor.

This clonotype showed up just a few times. J is TRBJ1-3 and V is TRBV5-6; 7 bases match TRBD1. Germline V gene lookup returns CDR1 SGHDT and CDR2 YYEEEE. J gave up 0 bases and V 3 bases, and 9 bases lay outside the gene matches. The CDR3 contains 17 residues. CDR3 in DNA: TGTGCCAGCAGCTCGGGACAGCTTGCGTCCTCTGGAAACACCATATATTTT. Residues: CASSSGQLASSGNTIYF.

In this sample, this clonotype turned up many times. The junction shows a germline mismatch at one end, possibly a read error. The chain couples TRBV5-4 to TRBJ2-1, with D possibly matching TRBD1 (6 bases). CDR1 is SGHNT and CDR2 is YYREEE in the germline V gene (reference sequence). This CDR3 region has 17 residues. CDR3 DNA: TGTGCCAGCAGCAGTAGACAGGCCCTTACCCTAATCAATCAGCAGTTCTTC. This sequence encodes CASSSRQALTLINQQFF.

V and J are TRBV30 and TRBJ2-3; tentatively, D is TRBD1 or TRBD2 (5 bases each). This CDR3 has 14 residues. V was clipped by 7 bases and J by 4 bases, with 18 bases between them. Germline V gives CDR1 GTSNPN, CDR2 SVGIG (reference sequence). Here the CDR3 DNA reads TGTGCCTTGACGAGTGGGACCCTCCCAGATACGCAGTATTTT. Translated, it gives CALTSGTLPDTQYF.

This clonotype was counted many times. This rearrangement joins TRBV6-1 to TRBJ2-3, with unresolved D. The CDR3 extends over 13 amino acids. In germline, CDR1 is MNHNS, CDR2 SASEGT. V lost 5 bases, J lost 5 bases, and 11 bases lay in between. The CDR3 spells CASSPSLGDTQYF. CDR3 DNA sequence: TGTGCCAGCAGTCCAAGCCTGGGAGATACGCAGTATTTT.

With respect to this clonotype: This clone may be a read error of a much larger clone one base away. The J gene is TRBJ1-1, the V gene TRBV4-2; D is ambiguous. Per germline, CDR1 LGHNA and CDR2 YNFKEQ. The CDR3 loop spans 12 amino acids. CDR3 nucleotides: TGTACCAGCAGCCCACGGGGCACTGAAGCTTTCTTT. This sequence encodes CTSSPRGTEAFF.

The CDR3 DNA sequence: TGCAGTGCTAGAGATTTAGGGCCCGTGGGGACCGGGGAGCTGTTTTTT. This gives the protein CSARDLGPVGTGELFF. The chain has TRBV20-1 and TRBJ2-2; D unclear. This CDR3 spans 16 amino acids. CDR1 is DFQATT and CDR2 is SNEGSKA in the germline V gene (reference sequence). Trimming took off 0 bases at V and 5 bases at J, with 16 bases between the two ends.

This clonotype occurred many times. The gene calls are TRBV11-2 and TRBJ1-6; 7 nucleotides line up with TRBD1. Germline V lookup: CDR1 SGHAT, CDR2 FQNNGV. CDR3 length equals 15 residues. Unmatched junction bases numbered 0, after V lost 3 bases and J lost 1 base. CDR3 sequence reads: CASSLTGSYNSPLHF. In DNA form, the CDR3 reads TGTGCCAGCAGCTTGACAGGGTCCTATAATTCACCCCTCCACTTT.

Points on this clonotype: Just one base apart from a much larger clone, this may be a read error. CDR3 amino acids: CASSEWVAGGLRKTQYF. For the CDR3, the DNA is TGTGCCAGCAGTGAATGGGTTGCGGGAGGATTGAGAAAGACCCAGTACTTC. This rearrangement joins TRBV25-1 to TRBJ2-5; 8 bases align to TRBD2. CDR3 length: 17 residues. Germline V gene lookup returns CDR1 MGHDK and CDR2 SYGVNS. V was clipped by 1 base and J by 6 bases; unmatched bases: 13.

V and J are TRBV21-1 and TRBJ2-7; the table's D call TRBD1 went unverified against the DNA. TRBV21-1 is a recognized pseudogene. This CDR3 region has 18 residues. The CDR3 protein is CASSKVGTVLAAAYEQYF. The CDR3 DNA reads as TGTGCCAGCAGCAAAGTGGGGACAGTCCTAGCTGCAGCCTACGAGCAGTACTTC.

Only a few counts were recorded for this clonotype. The chain combines TRBV20-1 with TRBJ2-7, with TRBD1 as a possible D gene (7 bases). The germline CDR1 and CDR2 sequences are DFQATT and SNEGSKA (reference sequence). The CDR3 extends over 13 amino acids. Deletions cut 4 bases from V and 1 base from J, with 11 bases between. In nucleotides, the CDR3 is TGCAGTGCTACAGGGGGGTCATCCTACGAGCAGTACTTC. It codes for CSATGGSSYEQYF.

This clonotype appeared many times. The chain uses TRBV20-1 and TRBJ1-4; D might be TRBD1 (5 bases). From germline, CDR1 is DFQATT and CDR2 SNEGSKA (reference sequence). CDR3 length equals 15 residues. Trimming took 5 bases from V and 4 from J, leaving 17 bases between them. CDR3 sequence (DNA): TGCAGTGCTCGAAGGCCCCGGGACCTTAATGAAAAACTGTTTTTT. It is translated as CSARRPRDLNEKLFF.

In the case of this clonotype: At one of its ends the junction is not consistent with the germline gene, which may arise from a read error. This rearrangement joins TRBV20-1 to TRBJ2-1; perhaps TRBD2 as D (6 bases). Germline V CDR1 and CDR2: DFQATT, SNEGSKA (reference sequence). CDR3 length: 23 residues. The CDR3 region is CSARLRGQSSELPSANSYNDQFF. The CDR3 region has the DNA TGCAGTGCTAGACTCCGTGGCCAAAGCAGCGAACTACCTAGCGCCAACTCCTACAATGATCAGTTCTTC.

The chain couples TRBV9 to TRBJ1-3; no definite D call. This CDR3 is 16 amino acids long. Trimming took off 2 bases at V and 2 bases at J, with 14 bases between the two ends. Germline V gene sequence: CDR1 SGDLS, CDR2 YYNGEE. The CDR3 DNA follows: TGTGCCAGCAGCGTCCTGGTAGGGTTAACTGGAAACACCATATATTTT. This sequence encodes CASSVLVGLTGNTIYF.

This clonotype was seen ten or more times. CDR3 in amino acids: CASSFRLGQEGWLDTQYF. CDR3 nucleotide sequence: TGTGCCAGCAGCTTCCGTCTCGGACAGGAGGGTTGGCTGGATACGCAGTATTTT. V usage is TRBV11-1 and J usage is TRBJ2-3, with D possibly being TRBD1 (7 bases). Trimming pared 3 bases from V and 6 bases from J, leaving 25 bases between. CDR1 is SGHAT, CDR2 FQDESV, per germline (reference sequence). The CDR3 consists of 18 residues.

This clonotype was seen repeatedly, ten times or more. V usage is TRBV19 and J usage is TRBJ2-3, with no clear D. The CDR3 totals 14 residues. Germline lookup yields CDR1 LNHDA and CDR2 SQIVND (reference sequence). V was shortened by 5 bases and J by 0 bases, with 9 bases between the two germline ends. The CDR3 spells CASSFKVSTDTQYF. The CDR3 nucleotides are TGTGCCAGTAGTTTCAAAGTTAGCACAGATACGCAGTATTTT.

This clonotype was counted many times. The gene calls are TRBV27 and TRBJ2-2; 14 bases are a match to TRBD2. The junction had 5 bases not matched to a gene; V was cut back by 2 bases and J by 3 bases. This CDR3 region has 18 residues. The germline V gene encodes CDR1 MNHEY and CDR2 SMNVEV (reference sequence). CDR3 loop: CASSLRTSGGIYTGELFF. CDR3 nucleotides: TGTGCCAGCAGTTTACGGACTAGCGGGGGGATTTACACCGGGGAGCTGTTTTTT.

The CDR3 bases are TGTGCCAGCAGCTTGTACGTTGGGACTAGGGGGTCCGAGCAGTACTTC. This sequence encodes CASSLYVGTRGSEQYF. The chain is built from TRBV7-8 and TRBJ2-7; 8 nucleotides agree with TRBD2. Germline V CDR1 and CDR2: SGHVS, FQNEAQ. Trimming cost V 3 bases and J 6 bases; bases outside gene matches: 13. This CDR3 has 16 residues. The full variable domain, its missing parts supplied by reference TRBV7-8 and TRBJ2-7, is GAGVSQSPRYKVAKRGQDVALRCDPISGHVSLFWYQQALGQGPEFLTYFQNEAQLDKSGLPSDRFFAERPEGSVSTLKIQRTQQEDSAVYLCASSLYVGTRGSEQYFGPGTRLTVT.

This rearrangement joins TRBV4-1 to TRBJ2-5; D is unresolved. V lost 0 bases and J lost 0, with 11 bases in between. Germline CDR1 reads MGHRA; CDR2 reads YSYEKL. The CDR3 contains 16 residues. The CDR3 here is CASSQDDDSYQETQYF. The CDR3 DNA sequence: TGCGCCAGCAGCCAAGACGATGACTCTTACCAAGAGACCCAGTACTTC.

In its sample, this clonotype was seen many times. This chain connects TRBV6-2 or TRBV6-3 to TRBJ2-7, with D possibly TRBD2 on 6 matching bases. V dropped 2 bases and J dropped 1 base, with 18 bases sitting between them. Germline V lookup: CDR1 MNHEY, CDR2 SVGEGT. This CDR3 comprises 17 residues. CDR3 amino acids: CASSYRVGGWRSYEQYF. CDR3 in DNA: TGTGCCAGCAGTTACCGAGTAGGAGGGTGGAGATCCTACGAGCAGTACTTC.

This clonotype was found many times. The chain carries TRBV29-1 and TRBJ1-1, with 7 bases that match TRBD1. CDR1 SQVTM and CDR2 ANQGSEA come from the germline V gene. The V and J ends lost 6 bases and 8 bases, in that order; junction bases with no gene match: 12. The CDR3 contains 13 residues. The CDR3 region has the DNA TGCAGCGTGGCACAGAACAGGGGCGGGGAAGCTTTCTTT. Its protein product is CSVAQNRGGEAFF.

Points on this clonotype: This may come from a read error, since a much larger clone is one base off. The chain links TRBV20-1 to TRBJ2-3, with D possibly being TRBD2 (5 bases). Germline lookup yields CDR1 DFQATT and CDR2 SNEGSKA (reference sequence). The CDR3 is 13 residues long. CDR3 nucleotide sequence: TGCAGTGCTCCGAGTGCTAGCACAGATACGCACTATTTT. This sequence encodes CSAPSASTDTHYF.